This T cell receptor (beta chain) is drawn from a study of blood T cell repertoires in COVID-19. Overall study: Samples of COVID-19 (acute and convalescent) were obtained from the United States, Italy and Spain. T cells, B-cell-depleted T cells, or PBMCs supplied cDNA or gDNA.

The CDR3 runs 15 residues. In germline, CDR1 is MDHEN, CDR2 SYDVKM. J was trimmed by 7 bases and V by 8 bases; bases with no gene match: 14. As originally analysed: Amplification with reference gene primers provided the estimates of nucleated cell counts. Here immunoSEQ multiplex PCR was the method, and the copy in TCRdb shows in-frame clones only, minus some. That table supplies the V and J calls and clone size; D and trimming were determined from the DNA. Among about 49,000 clones listed, more than 85% were seen once. The chain carries TRBV28 and TRBJ2-1; 7 nucleotides match TRBD1. Specimen: peripheral blood. This receptor was taken from a man aged 40-49 years with active COVID-19. CDR3 amino acids: CASLGDRHPGNEQFF. CDR3 coding DNA: TGTGCCAGCCTGGGGGACAGACACCCGGGAAATGAGCAGTTCTTC. Supplemented by reference TRBV28 and TRBJ2-1, the full variable domain reads DVKVTQSSRYLVKRTGEKVFLECVQDMDHENMFWYRQDPGLGLRLIYFSYDVKMKEKGDIPEGYSVSREKKERFSLILESASTNQTSMYLCASLGDRHPGNEQFFGPGTRLTVL.